A selection of T cell receptor beta chains follows, all from one sample in a study of blood T cell repertoires in COVID-19. TCRdb's table, derived via immunoSEQ multiplex PCR, lists solely in-frame clones and lacks some. The table lists fewer than 30,000 clones, over 75% of them singletons. Sequenced sample: peripheral blood. The origin of the receptors is a woman aged 60-70 years with acute or convalescent COVID-19. Both conserved end residues are trimmed from each CDR3.

V: TRBV5-1; J: TRBJ1-1; length: 12; CDR3: ASSLGFGETEAF
V: TRBV6-2/TRBV6-3; J: TRBJ2-1; length: 18; CDR3: ASSYSFGGRGVSSYNEQF
V: TRBV19; J: TRBJ2-7; length: 13; CDR3: ASSMERAGAGEQY
V: TRBV6-5; J: TRBJ1-1; length: 13; CDR3: ASSYFRDRRTEAF
V: TRBV5-6; J: TRBJ1-6; length: 14; CDR3: ASSLSAGFYNSPLH
V: TRBV27; J: TRBJ2-1; length: 13; CDR3: ASSLGGTGGYEQF
V: TRBV6-1; J: TRBJ2-1; length: 13; CDR3: ASSEAPTSHNEQF
V: TRBV28; J: TRBJ1-3; length: 10; CDR3: ASRSGIDTIY
V: TRBV6-5; J: TRBJ1-1; length: 12; CDR3: ASSHGQGATEAF
V: TRBV5-1; J: TRBJ2-3; length: 13; CDR3: ASSLDNPSTDTQY
V: TRBV6-5; J: TRBJ1-5; length: 11; CDR3: AGGRESNQPQH
V: TRBV5-6; J: TRBJ2-5; length: 10; CDR3: ASSPSGETQY
V: TRBV6-5; J: TRBJ1-5; length: 12; CDR3: ASRAGTRGQPQH
V: TRBV2; J: TRBJ1-4; length: 13; CDR3: ASSDGGTGGEKLF
V: TRBV28; J: TRBJ2-7; length: 10; CDR3: ASSPLQYEQY
V: TRBV29-1; J: TRBJ1-3; length: 13; CDR3: SVEVRGLSGNTIY
V: TRBV29-1; J: TRBJ1-1; length: 11; CDR3: SAMTGLNTEAF
V: TRBV5-1; J: TRBJ1-1; length: 13; CDR3: ASSLQTGTGTEAF
V: TRBV6-5; J: TRBJ1-2; length: 10; CDR3: GHSSGGYGYT
V: TRBV28; J: TRBJ2-5; length: 14; CDR3: ASSFYPSSGQETQY
V: TRBV3-1/TRBV3-2; J: TRBJ1-1; length: 11; CDR3: ASSQRGDTEAF
V: TRBV2; J: TRBJ1-5; length: 12; CDR3: ASSGELGNQPQH
V: TRBV24-1; J: TRBJ2-1; length: 16; CDR3: ATSDSSLASGGGGEQF
V: TRBV5-6; J: TRBJ2-6; length: 17; CDR3: ASSYTGTGPLSGANVLT
V: TRBV6-6; J: TRBJ1-2; length: 13; CDR3: ASSQTGLANYGYT
V: TRBV4-2; J: TRBJ2-5; length: 14; CDR3: ASSQGNGGAEETQY
V: TRBV6-1; J: TRBJ1-5; length: 12; CDR3: ASSEAQGNQPQH
V: TRBV7-9; J: TRBJ2-2; length: 14; CDR3: ASSLSGAMNTGELF
V: TRBV3-1/TRBV3-2; J: TRBJ1-6; length: 11; CDR3: ASGDLYGSPLH
V: TRBV9; J: TRBJ2-7; length: 12; CDR3: ASSVGGRGSEQY
V: TRBV4-1; J: TRBJ1-5; length: 16; CDR3: ASSQEGTGGELSQPQH
V: TRBV19; J: TRBJ1-3; length: 15; CDR3: ASSQIRQGSSGNTIY
V: TRBV19; J: TRBJ2-5; length: 13; CDR3: ASSIWGQGQETQY
V: TRBV18; J: TRBJ2-5; length: 13; CDR3: ASSQQQGAQETQY
V: TRBV28; J: TRBJ2-7; length: 9; CDR3: ASSLWAEQY
V: TRBV18; J: TRBJ2-1; length: 10; CDR3: ASSRQGHEQF
V: TRBV5-1; J: TRBJ1-5; length: 12; CDR3: ASRAGTGNQPQH